This is a list of T cell receptor beta chains from one sample in a study of blood T cell repertoires in COVID-19. Here immunoSEQ multiplex PCR was the method, and the copy in TCRdb shows in-frame clones only, minus some. The repertoire includes around 60,000 clones, roughly 90% of them detected once, and around 8.4% sits in the top ten. Sequenced: peripheral blood. These TCRs come from an elderly woman with active COVID-19. Each CDR3 is given with its conserved first and last residue. The D gene is left open where the match is weak. Size values are once, few and many counts, or a class for expanded clones, and some rows have none.

>.|TRBJ1-5|TRBV28|.
CASSRAAGEIGQPQHF
TGTGCCAGCAGTCGAGCGGCAGGGGAAATTGGTCAGCCCCAGCATTTT
>.|TRBJ1-5|TRBV15|few
CATSTGPPRGQPQHF
TGTGCCACCAGCACAGGTCCTCCAAGGGGACAGCCCCAGCATTTT
>.|TRBJ1-5|TRBV10-3|.
CAISESGGGSNQPQHF
TGTGCCATCAGTGAGTCGGGGGGTGGGAGCAATCAGCCCCAGCATTTT
>TRBD1|TRBJ2-2|TRBV5-8|.
CATPPGQEDLGELFF
TGTGCCACTCCCCCGGGACAGGAGGACCTGGGGGAGCTGTTTTTT
>TRBD1|TRBJ1-1|TRBV28|.
CASSLRTGRGTEAFF
TGTGCCAGCAGTTTACGGACAGGGAGGGGCACTGAAGCTTTCTTT
>TRBD1|TRBJ1-3|TRBV4-2|.
CASNPTGSNTIYF
TGTGCCAGCAATCCGACAGGGTCAAACACCATATATTTT
>.|TRBJ2-4|TRBV14|.
CASSQGTEKQNIQYF
TGTGCCAGCAGCCAAGGCACAGAGAAACAAAACATTCAGTACTTC
>TRBD2|TRBJ2-5|TRBV5-6|once
CASSWRTSDGETQYF
TGTGCCAGCAGCTGGCGGACTAGCGATGGGGAGACCCAGTACTTC
>.|TRBJ2-2|TRBV7-9|.
CASSLAWQGSNTGELFF
TGTGCCAGCAGCTTAGCGTGGCAGGGGTCGAACACCGGGGAGCTGTTTTTT
>TRBD1|TRBJ1-2|TRBV18|.
CASSRSRDRTSGGYTF
TGTGCCAGCTCAAGGAGCCGGGACAGAACGTCGGGTGGCTACACCTTC
>.|TRBJ2-5|TRBV14|.
CASSLRATRTETQYF
TGTGCCAGCAGCCTGCGAGCGACAAGGACTGAGACCCAGTACTTC
>TRBD1|TRBJ2-6|TRBV19|.
CATNHRGGANVLTF
TGTGCCACTAATCACAGGGGTGGGGCCAACGTCCTGACTTTC
>.|TRBJ1-5|TRBV19|.
CASSAQPGTLNQPQHF
TGTGCCAGTAGTGCACAGCCCGGGACACTTAATCAGCCCCAGCATTTT
>.|TRBJ1-2|TRBV5-4|once
CASNLPGLNGYTF
TGTGCCAGCAACCTCCCGGGTTTAAATGGCTACACCTTC
>.|TRBJ2-5|TRBV12-5|.
CASGYHTTPRFYETQYF
TGTGCTAGTGGATACCATACTACGCCACGTTTTTATGAGACCCAGTACTTC
>TRBD2|TRBJ2-3|TRBV5-6|.
CASTPGGTFRTDTQYF
TGTGCCAGCACCCCGGGGGGGACTTTTCGCACAGATACGCAGTATTTT
>.|TRBJ1-3|TRBV7-2|.
CASRPGGPPGVNTIYF
TGTGCCAGCCGCCCGGGGGGACCTCCCGGGGTAAACACCATATATTTT
>.|TRBJ1-2|TRBV28|.
CASSSGSNYGYTF
TGTGCCAGCAGTTCCGGGTCCAACTATGGCTACACCTTC
>TRBD1|TRBJ2-2|TRBV6-1|.
CASSGAAGQGRTGELFF
TGTGCCAGCAGTGGCGCCGCCGGACAGGGGCGTACCGGGGAGCTGTTTTTT
>.|TRBJ2-5|TRBV6-5|once
CASSGTQEETQYF
TGTGCCAGCAGCGGGACACAGGAAGAGACCCAGTACTTC
>.|TRBJ1-3|TRBV3-1/TRBV3-2|.
CASSQDQTGNTIYF
TGTGCCAGCAGCCAAGATCAAACTGGAAACACCATATATTTT
>TRBD1|TRBJ2-1|TRBV6-5|.
CASRRQGAHNEQFF
TGTGCCAGCAGACGACAGGGGGCTCACAATGAGCAGTTCTTC
>.|TRBJ2-2|TRBV28|.
CASSPNSLTGELFF
TGTGCCAGCAGTCCCAATAGTCTCACCGGGGAGCTGTTTTTT
>.|TRBJ2-7|TRBV18|.
CASSPSGAWPYEQYF
TGTGCCAGCTCACCGTCCGGAGCCTGGCCCTACGAGCAGTACTTC
>TRBD2|TRBJ2-1|TRBV9|once
CASSEPAKWTSGNSNEQFF
TGTGCCAGCAGCGAACCAGCCAAGTGGACTAGCGGGAATAGCAATGAGCAGTTCTTC
>.|TRBJ1-3|TRBV19|.
CASSSTDSFSGNTIYF
TGTGCCAGTAGCTCGACAGATTCATTCTCTGGAAACACCATATATTTT
>TRBD1|TRBJ2-1|TRBV5-1|.
CASSIGQGGNEQFF
TGCGCCAGCAGCATCGGACAGGGTGGCAATGAGCAGTTCTTC
>.|TRBJ2-5|TRBV2|once
CASRRGAGGQETQYF
TGTGCCAGCCGCAGGGGGGCTGGGGGACAAGAGACCCAGTACTTC
>TRBD2|TRBJ2-1|TRBV29-1|.
CSVVSSGSNEQFF
TGCAGCGTTGTGTCTAGCGGGAGCAATGAGCAGTTCTTC
>.|TRBJ2-1|TRBV7-9|.
CASSKRQGGGYNEQFF
TGTGCCAGCAGCAAACGACAAGGAGGCGGCTACAATGAGCAGTTCTTC
>.|TRBJ2-3|TRBV7-2|.
CASSLVGPHPGGDTQYF
TGTGCCAGCAGCTTAGTCGGGCCCCATCCCGGAGGGGATACGCAGTATTTT
>TRBD2|TRBJ2-5|TRBV7-9|.
CASSLSGGSRETQYF
TGTGCCAGCAGCTTATCGGGGGGGAGTCGGGAGACCCAGTACTTC
>TRBD2|TRBJ2-2|TRBV4-1|.
CASKARLAGAGELFF
TGCGCCAGCAAGGCCCGACTAGCGGGGGCAGGGGAGCTGTTTTTT
>TRBD2|TRBJ2-1|TRBV5-8|.
CASSLAEKGFLAGAGDEQFF
TGTGCCAGCAGCTTGGCCGAAAAAGGTTTTCTAGCGGGAGCAGGGGATGAGCAGTTCTTC
>.|TRBJ1-1|TRBV5-1|.
CASSRGWDTEAFF
TGCGCCAGCAGCCGGGGGTGGGACACTGAAGCTTTCTTT
>TRBD2|TRBJ2-3|TRBV28|.
CASRRTSGGEDTDTQYF
TGTGCCAGCAGGAGGACTAGCGGGGGGGAAGACACAGATACGCAGTATTTT
>TRBD2|TRBJ2-1|TRBV28|.
CASRVAGEGHNEQFF
TGTGCCAGCAGGGTAGCGGGAGAGGGACACAATGAGCAGTTCTTC
>.|TRBJ2-1|TRBV5-1|.
CASRRTNEQFF
TGCGCCAGCAGGCGGACAAATGAGCAGTTCTTC
>TRBD1|TRBJ1-1|TRBV5-1|.
CASSLGTGSMQPGGHMNTEAFF
TGCGCCAGCAGCTTGGGGACAGGGAGCATGCAACCCGGGGGCCATATGAACACTGAAGCTTTCTTT
>.|TRBJ2-5|TRBV7-9|.
CASSLWGEGQETQYF
TGTGCCAGCAGCTTATGGGGGGAAGGACAAGAGACCCAGTACTTC
>.|TRBJ1-4|TRBV7-2|.
CASSLYYNEKLFF
TGTGCCAGCAGCTTATACTATAATGAAAAACTGTTTTTT
>.|TRBJ2-2|TRBV5-1|.
CASSPFAGDNTGELFF
TGCGCCAGCAGCCCCTTTGCGGGCGATAACACCGGGGAGCTGTTTTTT
>TRBD1|TRBJ1-2|TRBV5-1|once
CASSWDRPPDYGYTF
TGCGCCAGCAGCTGGGACAGGCCACCTGACTATGGCTACACCTTC
>TRBD1|TRBJ2-2|TRBV5-1|.
CASSLEQGATGELFF
TGCGCCAGCAGCTTGGAACAGGGGGCTACCGGGGAGCTGTTTTTT
>TRBD2|TRBJ2-2|TRBV5-1|.
CASSARTSGGPPGELFF
TGCGCCAGCAGCGCCCGGACTAGCGGGGGGCCCCCCGGGGAGCTGTTTTTT
>TRBD1|TRBJ1-5|TRBV2|.
CASGPDRAGNQPQHF
TGTGCCAGCGGGCCAGACAGGGCTGGCAATCAGCCCCAGCATTTT
>.|TRBJ1-3|TRBV5-6|.
CASSLLGSSGNTIYF
TGTGCCAGCAGCTTGTTAGGGAGCTCTGGAAACACCATATATTTT
>.|TRBJ2-1|TRBV6-6|.
CASSLGGISYNEQFF
TGTGCCAGCAGCCTCGGCGGGATTTCCTACAATGAGCAGTTCTTC
>TRBD2|TRBJ2-1|TRBV5-1|.
CASSLVLVRLAGGNEQFF
TGCGCCAGCAGCTTGGTGTTAGTGCGGCTAGCGGGAGGTAATGAGCAGTTCTTC
>TRBD2|TRBJ2-1|TRBV3-1/TRBV3-2|.
CASSQGLAGGDNEQFF
TGTGCCAGCAGCCAAGGACTAGCGGGGGGGGACAATGAGCAGTTCTTC
>TRBD1|TRBJ1-2|TRBV12-3/TRBV12-4|.
CASKTTGSYGYTF
TGTGCCAGCAAAACGACAGGGAGCTATGGCTACACCTTC
>.|TRBJ1-2|TRBV2|.
CASRERTRANYGYTF
TGTGCCAGCAGAGAGAGAACCCGCGCTAACTATGGCTACACCTTC